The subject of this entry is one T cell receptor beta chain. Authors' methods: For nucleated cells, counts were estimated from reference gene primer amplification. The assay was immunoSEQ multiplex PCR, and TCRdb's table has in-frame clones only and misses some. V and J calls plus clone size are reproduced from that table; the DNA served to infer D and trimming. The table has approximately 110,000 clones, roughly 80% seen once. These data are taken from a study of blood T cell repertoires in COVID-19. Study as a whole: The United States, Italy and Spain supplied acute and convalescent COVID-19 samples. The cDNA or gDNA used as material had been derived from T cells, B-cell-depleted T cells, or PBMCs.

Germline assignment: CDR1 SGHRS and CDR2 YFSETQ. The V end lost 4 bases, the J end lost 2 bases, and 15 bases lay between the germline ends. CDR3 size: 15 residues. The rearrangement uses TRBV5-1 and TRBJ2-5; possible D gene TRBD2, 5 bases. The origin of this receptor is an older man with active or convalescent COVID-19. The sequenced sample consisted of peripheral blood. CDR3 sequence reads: CASSEGLGQQETQYF. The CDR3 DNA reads TGCGCCAGCAGCGAAGGACTCGGGCAACAAGAGACCCAGTACTTC.